These 15 T cell receptor beta chains came from one sample sequenced in a study of T-cell reconstitution after alpha-beta-depleted transplantation in children. The library targeted TCRbeta and was prepared with unique molecular identifiers. TCRdb reprocessed the PCR reads via MiXCR and lists one record per CDR3 protein. The sample records around 410,000 distinct CDR3 sequences, 11% being singletons. Here the sequenced sample was PBMCs from the stem cell graft donor, taken from the stem cell graft. These TCRs come from a human donor who donated a stem cell graft to a child with acute myeloid leukemia.

As to this clonotype: Sequence at one end of the junction differs from germline and may be a read error. The gene calls are TRBV4-2 and TRBJ1-2; TRBD1 aligns across 7 bases. This CDR3 is 15 amino acids long. The germline V gene has CDR1 LGHNA and CDR2 YNFKEQ. DNA of the CDR3: TGTGCCAGCAGCCAAGATCATCTGGGACAGCAATCCCCCTGCTTC. Protein product: CASSQDHLGQQSPCF.

This clonotype was seen ten or more times. CDR3 sequence reads: CSAMRGGDYGYTF. As DNA, the CDR3 is TGCAGTGCCATGAGGGGAGGGGACTATGGCTACACCTTC. The chain recombines TRBV20-1 with TRBJ1-2, with D possibly matching TRBD1 (5 bases). Germline loops: CDR1 DFQATT, CDR2 SNEGSKA (reference sequence). The CDR3 extends over 13 amino acids. Trimming took 6 bases from V and 3 from J, leaving 14 bases between them.

With respect to this clonotype: At one boundary the junction diverges from the germline segment, which might be a read error. The chain employs TRBV5-1 and TRBJ2-5, with D tentatively TRBD1 or TRBD2 (5 bases each). This CDR3 region has 15 residues. Germline V lookup: CDR1 SGHRS, CDR2 YFSETQ. The CDR3: CASSFSSGHQEAQYF. CDR3 nucleotides: TGCGCCAGCAGCTTCTCCTCGGGGCACCAAGAGGCCCAGTACTTC.

This clonotype appeared many times. This chain uses TRBV2 with TRBJ1-1; D remains unclear. The V end lost 2 bases, the J end lost 3 bases, and 7 bases lay between the germline ends. CDR1 is SNHLY and CDR2 is FYNNEI in the germline V gene. The CDR3 loop spans 13 amino acids. CDR3 in DNA: TGTGCCAGCAGTGAAAGGTGGGACACTGAAGCTTTCTTT. Amino acids: CASSERWDTEAFF.

V and J are TRBV20-1 and TRBJ1-5; maybe TRBD1 (5 bases). Trimming stripped 7 bases from V and 11 bases from J, with 18 bases between. CDR3 length: 12 amino acids. Germline CDR1 and CDR2: DFQATT and SNEGSKA (reference sequence). CDR3 loop: CSVLTGGQTQHF. Here the CDR3 DNA reads TGCAGTGTCCTTACAGGAGGCCAGACCCAGCATTTT.

This clonotype was seen once. The V gene is TRBV11-2, the J gene TRBJ1-2; D is unclear. V lost 5 bases, J lost 8 bases, and 12 bases lay in between. There are 12 residues in the CDR3. Germline-derived CDR1 and CDR2 are SGHAT and FQNNGV. CDR3 sequence (DNA): TGTGCCAGCAGCCGAACGGTAGAAGGCTACACCTTC. Protein: CASSRTVEGYTF.

The chain is built from TRBV6-1 and TRBJ1-2, with 9 nucleotides matching TRBD1. Germline CDR1 reads MNHNS; CDR2 reads SASEGT. The ends lost 5 bases at V and 7 bases at J; junction bases unmatched: 8. The CDR3 runs to 14 residues. The CDR3 DNA is TGTGCCAGCAGTAAACAGGGGGCGCTTGGTGGCTACACCTTC. This encodes CASSKQGALGGYTF.

The CDR3 protein is CAISGGGTEAFF. The CDR3 DNA is TGTGCCATCAGTGGAGGGGGCACTGAAGCTTTCTTT. The chain has TRBV10-3 and TRBJ1-1, with D possibly TRBD1 on 6 matching bases. The V end lost 4 bases, the J end lost 4 bases, and 7 bases lay between the germline ends. CDR1 ENHRY and CDR2 SYGVKD come from the germline V gene. This CDR3 spans 12 amino acids.

This clonotype was seen repeatedly, ten times or more. One end of the junction fails to match germline, which may point to a read error. V is TRBV7-7 and J is TRBJ1-2; the match to TRBD1 covers 7 bases. The CDR3 contains 19 residues. Germline V gene lookup returns CDR1 SSHAT and CDR2 FNYEAQ (reference sequence). CDR3: CASSFWGSGQLRSGNGYTF. The CDR3 nucleotides are TGTGCTAGCAGCTTTTGGGGGTCGGGACAGTTACGGTCCGGGAATGGCTACACCTTC.

This clonotype was counted between two and nine times. The genes are TRBV20-1 and TRBJ2-7; D not certain. The CDR3 loop spans 13 amino acids. Per the germline V gene, CDR1 is DFQATT and CDR2 is SNEGSKA (reference sequence). Between the trimmed V and J ends, which lost 4 bases and 4 bases, there was a span of 14 bases. Here the CDR3 DNA reads TGCAGTGCTATGGATCTGGAACCTTACGAGCAGTACTTC. Translating it yields CSAMDLEPYEQYF.

This clonotype showed up many times. The chain recombines TRBV7-8 with TRBJ1-1; 10 bases match TRBD1. Germline assignment: CDR1 SGHVS and CDR2 FQNEAQ. The CDR3 length is 14 residues. The V and J ends lost 1 base and 7 bases, in that order; junction bases with no gene match: 3. The CDR3 loop is CASSLGQGAFEAFF. CDR3 sequence (DNA): TGTGCCAGCAGCTTAGGACAGGGGGCGTTTGAAGCTTTCTTT.

This sequence joins TRBV7-3 and TRBJ2-3, with 8 bases that match TRBD1. Per germline, CDR1 SGHTA and CDR2 FQGTGA. After removal of 6 bases from V and 7 bases from J, the junction contained 6 bases not matched to a gene. The CDR3 has 13 residues. The CDR3 is CASSSDREHTQYF. As DNA, the CDR3 is TGTGCCAGCAGTTCGGACAGGGAACATACGCAGTATTTT.

V is TRBV20-1 and J is TRBJ1-6; 7 bases match TRBD1. Losses at the gene ends were 2 bases for V and 2 bases for J; bases not matched to a gene: 6. CDR3 length equals 16 residues. Germline assignment: CDR1 DFQATT and CDR2 SNEGSKA (reference sequence). The CDR3 sequence: CSARPTGQAYNSPLHF. CDR3 in DNA: TGCAGTGCTAGACCGACAGGACAGGCCTATAATTCACCCCTCCACTTT.

The V and J genes are TRBV12-3 or TRBV12-4 and TRBJ1-1; perhaps TRBD1 as D (5 bases). Trimming cost V 5 bases and J 1 base, with 11 bases left between them. The CDR3 is 14 residues long. For the CDR3, the DNA is TGTGCCAGCAGTCTGACAGTTGCGAACACTGAAGCTTTCTTT. Protein sequence: CASSLTVANTEAFF.

The gene calls are TRBV4-1 and TRBJ1-2; D not certain. V gave up 0 bases and J gave up 6 bases, with 14 bases separating them. From germline, CDR1 is MGHRA and CDR2 YSYEKL. The CDR3 spans 15 residues. For the CDR3, the DNA is TGCGCCAGCAGCCAAGATCCCTGGACCGGAGATGGCTACACCTTC. This codes for CASSQDPWTGDGYTF.